The rows below give T cell receptor beta chains drawn from one sample of a study of blood T cell repertoires in COVID-19. The data were produced by immunoSEQ multiplex PCR, yet TCRdb's version contains in-frame clones alone and is incomplete. The sample records some 93,000 clones, around 86% being singletons. The sequenced material came from peripheral blood. The receptors were sampled from a man in his fifties or sixties with acute or convalescent COVID-19. Each CDR3 is given with its conserved first and last residue. D genes are given only for firm matches. The size of a clone is reported for some rows only, either as once, few or many, or as a class for expanded clones.

V	length	J	D	size	CDR3	DNA
TRBV6-2/TRBV6-3	16	TRBJ2-5	TRBD2	.	CASSPGVGGREKTQYF	TGTGCCAGCAGCCCTGGGGTTGGCGGGAGGGAGAAGACCCAGTACTTC
TRBV4-2	12	TRBJ2-7	.	.	CASSQVSGEQYF	TGTGCCAGCAGCCAAGTGAGCGGCGAGCAGTACTTC
TRBV2	17	TRBJ2-5	TRBD2	.	CASSKGTSGRAWETQYF	TGTGCCAGCAGTAAGGGGACTAGCGGGAGGGCCTGGGAGACCCAGTACTTC
TRBV27	17	TRBJ1-1	.	once	CASRRDEGSPLNTEAFF	TGTGCCAGCAGACGTGACGAGGGTAGTCCTTTGAACACTGAAGCTTTCTTT
TRBV6-5	14	TRBJ2-7	.	once	CASSYLDREGEQYF	TGTGCCAGCAGTTACCTGGACAGGGAGGGCGAGCAGTACTTC
TRBV21-1	16	TRBJ1-5	.	.	CASSKDRGGSNQPQHF	TGTGCCAGCAGCAAGGACAGGGGGGGAAGCAATCAGCCCCAGCATTTT
TRBV6-5	14	TRBJ2-7	TRBD1	.	CASGWDSGPYEQYF	TGTGCCAGCGGGTGGGACAGCGGACCCTACGAGCAGTACTTC
TRBV5-1	15	TRBJ2-5	TRBD1	.	CASSLEDRESETQYF	TGCGCCAGCAGCTTGGAGGACAGGGAGTCGGAGACCCAGTACTTC
TRBV29-1	13	TRBJ2-7	.	.	CSVGGNLLDEQYF	TGCAGCGTGGGGGGTAATTTGTTGGACGAGCAGTACTTC
TRBV7-8	18	TRBJ2-4	TRBD2	.	CASSKTLAGGKAKNIQYF	TGTGCCAGCAGCAAGACCCTAGCGGGGGGGAAAGCCAAAAACATTCAGTACTTC
TRBV18	17	TRBJ2-7	TRBD2	once	CASSPLAAGGSSYEQYF	TGTGCCAGCTCACCCCTAGCGGCCGGCGGGAGCTCCTACGAGCAGTACTTC
TRBV7-9	15	TRBJ2-3	.	.	CASSVPGSSTDTQYF	TGTGCCAGCAGCGTCCCGGGATCCTCCACAGATACGCAGTATTTT
TRBV6-1	14	TRBJ1-2	.	.	CASSERTRFYGYTF	TGTGCCAGCAGTGAAAGGACACGATTCTATGGCTACACCTTC
TRBV30	14	TRBJ1-5	.	once	CAWDSDFSNQPQHF	TGTGCCTGGGACTCCGATTTTAGCAATCAGCCCCAGCATTTT
TRBV30	14	TRBJ1-1	.	.	CAWIADRWNTEAFF	TGTGCCTGGATTGCTGACAGATGGAACACTGAAGCTTTCTTT
TRBV30	12	TRBJ2-1	.	.	CAWSGTFREQFF	TGTGCCTGGAGTGGGACTTTTCGGGAGCAGTTCTTC
TRBV4-2	14	TRBJ1-1	.	few	CASSQVGDPSEAFF	TGTGCCAGCAGCCAAGTGGGAGATCCCAGTGAAGCTTTCTTT
TRBV5-1	18	TRBJ2-6	TRBD1	.	CASSLVQGVHSGANVLTF	TGCGCCAGCAGCTTGGTGCAGGGGGTACACTCTGGGGCCAACGTCCTGACTTTC
TRBV10-3	12	TRBJ2-7	.	.	CAISTLGDEQYF	TGTGCCATCAGCACCCTGGGCGACGAGCAGTACTTC
TRBV3-1/TRBV3-2	14	TRBJ2-7	.	few	CASSQVGGSYEQYF	TGTGCCAGCAGCCAAGTCGGGGGCTCCTACGAGCAGTACTTC
TRBV5-1	12	TRBJ1-1	.	once	CASRAGRTEAFF	TGCGCCAGCAGGGCCGGGAGGACTGAAGCTTTCTTT
TRBV18	14	TRBJ2-5	TRBD2	.	CASSLGLAQETQYF	TGTGCCAGCTCACTCGGACTAGCTCAAGAGACCCAGTACTTC